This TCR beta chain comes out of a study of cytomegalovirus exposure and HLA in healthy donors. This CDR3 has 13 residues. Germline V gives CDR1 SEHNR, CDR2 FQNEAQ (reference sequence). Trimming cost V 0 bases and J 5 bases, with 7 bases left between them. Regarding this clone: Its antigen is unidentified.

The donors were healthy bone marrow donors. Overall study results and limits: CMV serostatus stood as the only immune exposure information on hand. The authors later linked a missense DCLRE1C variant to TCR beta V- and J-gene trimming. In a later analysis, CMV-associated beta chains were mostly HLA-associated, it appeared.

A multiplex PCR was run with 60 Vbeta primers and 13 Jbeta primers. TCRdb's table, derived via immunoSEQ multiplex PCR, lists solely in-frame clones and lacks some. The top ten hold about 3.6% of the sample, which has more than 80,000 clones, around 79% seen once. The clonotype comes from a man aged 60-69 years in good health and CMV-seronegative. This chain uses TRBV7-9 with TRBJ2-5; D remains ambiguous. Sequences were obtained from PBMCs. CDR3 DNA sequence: TGTGCCAGCAGCTTAGCCGCCGGGGAGACCCAGTACTTC. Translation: CASSLAAGETQYF. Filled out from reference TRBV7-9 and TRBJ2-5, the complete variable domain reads DTGVSQNPRHKITKRGQNVTFRCDPISEHNRLYWYRQTLGQGPEFLTYFQNEAQLEKSRLLSDRFSAERPKGSFSTLEIQRTEQGDSAMYLCASSLAAGETQYFGPGTRLLVL.